This T cell receptor (beta chain) was recovered during a study of blood T cell repertoires in COVID-19. All recovered Cohort 3 donors got two negative PCRs, got clearance, or saw symptom resolution. Sequencing used immunoSEQ multiplex PCR; TCRdb keeps in-frame clones, though not all of them. Here the sample spans over 250,000 clones, 87% being singletons. The specimen sequenced was PBMCs or T cells enriched from blood (not recorded which). The clonotype comes from a young woman who had recovered from COVID-19.

This CDR3 reads CASSQDQVHNYGYTF. In nucleotides, the CDR3 is TGTGCCAGCAGCCAAGATCAGGTCCATAACTATGGCTACACCTTC. The chain recombines TRBV4-2 with TRBJ1-2, with no clear D. The CDR3 loop spans 15 amino acids. CDR1 and CDR2 (germline): LGHNA, YNFKEQ. V was pared by 0 bases and J by 1 base, with 9 bases between.